One sample yielded the 5 T cell receptor beta chains listed below, sequenced in a study of blood T cell repertoires in COVID-19. TCRdb keeps only in-frame clones here, not all; method: immunoSEQ multiplex PCR. The sample contains about 120,000 clones, about 86% of which appear only once. Source material: peripheral blood. Receptor source: a man aged 65-85 years who had recovered from COVID-19.

The rearrangement links TRBV10-3 to TRBJ1-2; TRBD1 might be the D (6 bases). CDR3 length equals 14 residues. Germline lookup yields CDR1 ENHRY and CDR2 SYGVKD. Deletions cut 3 bases from V and 0 bases from J, with 8 bases between. CDR3 in amino acids: CAISDRGSNYGYTF. CDR3 DNA: TGTGCCATCAGTGACAGGGGTTCTAACTATGGCTACACCTTC.

J is TRBJ2-1 and V is TRBV28; the match to TRBD1 covers 7 bases. Losses at the gene ends were 4 bases for V and 0 bases for J; bases not matched to a gene: 3. Germline V CDR1 and CDR2: MDHEN, SYDVKM. The CDR3 runs to 15 residues. The CDR3 nucleotides read TGTGCCAGCAGTTCGGGACAGTACTCCTACAATGAGCAGTTCTTC. It yields the protein CASSSGQYSYNEQFF.

CDR3 sequence: CASSLFAGTNTEAFF. CDR3 DNA sequence: TGTGCCAGCAGTTTATTTGCAGGTACGAACACTGAAGCTTTCTTT. V usage is TRBV28 and J usage is TRBJ1-1; D is undetermined. From germline, CDR1 is MDHEN and CDR2 SYDVKM. V gave up 1 base and J gave up 1 base, with 10 bases separating them. CDR3 size: 15 residues.

The rearrangement uses TRBV28 and TRBJ2-7, with 9 bases identical to TRBD2. Unmatched junction bases numbered 3, after V lost 4 bases and J lost 2 bases. The CDR3 has 14 amino acids. In germline, CDR1 is MDHEN, CDR2 SYDVKM. The CDR3 DNA is TGTGCCAGCAGTTCCAGGACTAGCGCCTACGAGCAGTACTTC. Amino acid sequence: CASSSRTSAYEQYF.

CDR3 loop: CASSGLAGADTQYF. CDR3 coding DNA: TGTGCCAGCAGCGGACTAGCGGGAGCCGATACGCAGTATTTT. The genes are TRBV6-2 or TRBV6-3 and TRBJ2-3, with 13 bases lining up with TRBD2. The CDR3 covers 14 residues. The germline V gene has CDR1 MNHEY and CDR2 SVGEGT. V dropped 6 bases and J dropped 6; count of bases not matched to a gene: 3.